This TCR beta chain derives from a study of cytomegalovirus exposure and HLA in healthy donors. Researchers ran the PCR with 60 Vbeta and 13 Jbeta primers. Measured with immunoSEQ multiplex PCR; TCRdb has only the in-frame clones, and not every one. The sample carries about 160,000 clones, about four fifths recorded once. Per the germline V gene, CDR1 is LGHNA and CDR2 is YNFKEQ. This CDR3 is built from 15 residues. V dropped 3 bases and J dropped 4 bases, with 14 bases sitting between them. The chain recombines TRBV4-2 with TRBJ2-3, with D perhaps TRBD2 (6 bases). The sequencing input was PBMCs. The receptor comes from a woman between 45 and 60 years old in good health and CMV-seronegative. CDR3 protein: CASSQTPGEADTQYF. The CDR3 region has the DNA TGTGCCAGCAGCCAGACTCCTGGGGAGGCAGATACGCAGTATTTT.